These 25 T cell receptor beta chains came from one sample sequenced in a study of CD8+CD57+ T cells in acquired aplastic anemia. Genomic DNA, serving as template, underwent TCR beta VDJ and CDR3 profiling. MiXCR, applied by TCRdb to the reads, yields one record per CDR3 protein. The sample records 250,000 to 350,000 distinct CDR3 sequences, around 60% being singletons. Sequencing was carried out using sorted CD4+, CD8+, or CD8+CD57+ T cells (not recorded which) from PBMCs. All receptors come from a human donor with severe aplastic anemia or a healthy control (not recorded which).

The chain is built from TRBV7-8 and TRBJ2-2; D is perhaps TRBD2 (5 bases). CDR1 and CDR2 from the germline V gene are SGHVS and FQNEAQ. V was shortened by 6 bases and J by 2 bases, with 10 bases between the two germline ends. CDR3 length equals 14 residues. CDR3 amino acids: CASRRTENTGELFF. The CDR3 DNA follows: TGTGCCAGCAGGCGGACTGAAAACACCGGGGAGCTGTTTTTT. The variable domain in full, with the rest retrieved from reference TRBV7-8 and TRBJ2-2, is GAGVSQSPRYKVAKRGQDVALRCDPISGHVSLFWYQQALGQGPEFLTYFQNEAQLDKSGLPSDRFFAERPEGSVSTLKIQRTQQEDSAVYLCASRRTENTGELFFGEGSRLTVL.

The gene calls are TRBV19 and TRBJ2-5; tentatively, D is TRBD1 (7 bases). The germline CDR1 and CDR2 sequences are LNHDA and SQIVND (reference sequence). The ends were cut back, 3 bases at V and 5 bases at J, with 16 bases in the middle. CDR3 length equals 15 residues. The CDR3 here is CASSIGGGAMETQYF. For the CDR3, the DNA is TGTGCCAGTAGTATCGGAGGGGGCGCAATGGAGACCCAGTACTTC.

This clonotype has just a few counts. The chain links TRBV20-1 to TRBJ2-1; 10 bases line up with TRBD2. V lost 5 bases to trimming and J lost 13 bases; unmatched junction nucleotides: 8. Germline CDR1 and CDR2: DFQATT and SNEGSKA (reference sequence). This CDR3 is 12 amino acids long. CDR3 DNA: TGCAGTGCTTGGGGGACTAGCGCGGAACAGTTCTTC. This codes for CSAWGTSAEQFF.

This clonotype occurred many times. This sequence joins TRBV4-1 and TRBJ1-5, with D possibly TRBD1 on 5 matching bases. Germline values: CDR1 MGHRA, CDR2 YSYEKL. The CDR3 runs to 13 residues. Trimming stripped 0 bases from V and 9 bases from J, with 9 bases between. The CDR3 DNA reads as TGCGCCAGCAGCCAAGATGGGACGGGGCCCCAGCATTTT. Protein: CASSQDGTGPQHF.

The chain joins TRBV7-8 to TRBJ2-1; 9 nucleotides align to TRBD2. CDR1 is SGHVS, CDR2 FQNEAQ, per germline. The CDR3 consists of 19 residues. With 5 bases clipped from V and 3 bases from J, the junction kept 17 bases outside the gene matches. The CDR3 coding sequence is TGTGCCAGCAGCCGAAGGGATAGCGGGGGCCACAGGCGCTACAATGAGCAGTTCTTC. It yields the protein CASSRRDSGGHRRYNEQFF. Full variable domain (missing parts from reference TRBV7-8 and TRBJ2-1): GAGVSQSPRYKVAKRGQDVALRCDPISGHVSLFWYQQALGQGPEFLTYFQNEAQLDKSGLPSDRFFAERPEGSVSTLKIQRTQQEDSAVYLCASSRRDSGGHRRYNEQFFGPGTRLTVL.

CDR3 nucleotide sequence: TGCAGTGCGGGGGGGGGCGTTGACAATGAGCAGTTCTTC. Its translation: CSAGGGVDNEQFF. This chain uses TRBV20-1 with TRBJ2-1, with a weak D call TRBD2 (7 bases). The length of the CDR3 is 13 residues. V lost 6 bases, J lost 5 bases, and 14 bases lay in between. CDR1 is DFQATT, CDR2 SNEGSKA, per germline (reference sequence).

The sample holds one count of this clonotype. V is TRBV24-1 and J is TRBJ1-1; D perhaps matches TRBD1 (6 bases). Germline values: CDR1 KGHDR, CDR2 SFDVKD. The CDR3 contains 15 residues. The V end lost 2 bases, the J end lost 4 bases, and 13 bases lay between the germline ends. The CDR3 nucleotides read TGTGCCACCAGTGATTCCAGGGGAGGAGGCACTGAAGCTTTCTTT. This encodes CATSDSRGGGTEAFF.

The rearrangement links TRBV7-9 to TRBJ2-5, with 13 bases lining up with TRBD2. Germline V gene lookup returns CDR1 SEHNR and CDR2 FQNEAQ (reference sequence). The ends lost 6 bases at V and 4 bases at J; junction bases unmatched: 17. The CDR3 loop spans 19 amino acids. The CDR3 DNA reads as TGTGCCAGCAGTTCCACAGGGGGCGGACTAGCGGGGGAAGGAGAGACCCAGTACTTC. It yields the protein CASSSTGGGLAGEGETQYF.

Note on this clonotype: It may be a read error: a sequence one base away is much more abundant. The rearrangement uses TRBV19 and TRBJ1-3; 7 bases are a match to TRBD1. CDR1 LNHDA and CDR2 SQIVND come from the germline V gene (reference sequence). The CDR3 sequence is 17 residues long. The CDR3 DNA follows: TGTGCCAGTAGTCCCCGGACAGGTTTGAGCTCTGGAAACACCATGTATTTT. Protein: CASSPRTGLSSGNTMYF. The full variable domain, with the rest looked up from reference TRBV19 and TRBJ1-3, is DGGITQSPKYLFRKEGQNVTLSCEQNLNHDAMYWYRQDPGQGLRLIYYSQIVNDFQKGDIAEGYSVSREKKESFPLTVTSAQKNPTAFYLCASSPRTGLSSGNTMYFGEGSWLTVV.

This clonotype occurred many times. The rearrangement uses TRBV5-1 and TRBJ1-2; D uncertain. Germline V gene data show CDR1 as SGHRS and CDR2 as YFSETQ. The CDR3 spans 13 residues. Between the trimmed V and J ends, which lost 0 bases and 2 bases, there was a span of 5 bases. CDR3 residues: CASSLVVNYGYTF. CDR3 bases: TGCGCCAGCAGCTTGGTCGTCAACTATGGCTACACCTTC.

At least ten counts were recorded for this clonotype. The chain carries TRBV4-2 and TRBJ2-1; 10 nucleotides align to TRBD2. J lost 5 bases, V lost 6 bases, and 13 bases had no gene match. CDR1 LGHNA and CDR2 YNFKEQ come from the germline V gene. The CDR3 is 17 residues long. The CDR3 loop reads CASSPGAAGGPNNEQFF. CDR3 nucleotide sequence: TGTGCCAGCAGTCCCGGGGCAGCGGGGGGGCCGAACAATGAGCAGTTCTTC.

V and J are TRBV7-9 and TRBJ2-1; D not resolved. The CDR3 length is 14 residues. V lost 1 base and J 7 bases, leaving 11 bases between the germline ends. The germline V gene has CDR1 SEHNR and CDR2 FQNEAQ (reference sequence). In DNA form, the CDR3 reads TGTGCCAGCAGCTTAGTTTTGGCGGAGAATGAGCAGTTCTTC. Its protein is CASSLVLAENEQFF.

V usage is TRBV20-1 and J usage is TRBJ2-3; no clear D gene. CDR1 is DFQATT and CDR2 is SNEGSKA in the germline V gene (reference sequence). This CDR3 comprises 15 residues. V was pared by 5 bases and J by 1 base, with 16 bases between. The DNA for the CDR3 is TGCAGTGCTGGCCAGGCTAAGTCGGGCACAGATACGCAGTATTTT. It is translated as CSAGQAKSGTDTQYF.

This clonotype was recorded at least ten times. This rearrangement joins TRBV9 to TRBJ2-3, with 8 bases fitting TRBD2. This CDR3 has 17 amino acids. With V trimmed by 2 bases and J by 1 base, 9 bases remained unmatched. Germline V gives CDR1 SGDLS, CDR2 YYNGEE. Written as DNA, the CDR3 is TGTGCCAGCAGCGTTCGCCCCCAAGCGGGGGGCACAGATACGCAGTATTTT. Encoded protein: CASSVRPQAGGTDTQYF.

This clonotype occurred many times. The V gene is TRBV7-6, the J gene TRBJ2-5, with TRBD2 matching over 7 bases. V lost 4 bases, J lost 5 bases, and 10 bases stayed unmatched. Per the germline V gene, CDR1 is SGHVS and CDR2 is FNYEAQ. CDR3 length: 15 residues. CDR3 nucleotides: TGTGCCAGCAGCTCCGGACTAGGCGGTGGTGAGACCCAGTACTTC. It is translated as CASSSGLGGGETQYF.

Of note for this clonotype: The conserved phenylalanine or tryptophan is not found at the CDR3 terminus, so this likely reflects a read error. This chain joins TRBV19 and TRBJ1-2; the D is unclear. CDR1 and CDR2 (germline): LNHDA, SQIVND (reference sequence). The germline V and J ends were trimmed by 4 bases and 0 bases, with 9 bases remaining between them. The CDR3 covers 14 residues. The CDR3 is CASSRLTANYGYTL. In DNA form, the CDR3 reads TGTGCCAGTAGTAGACTGACTGCTAACTATGGCTACACCCTC.

The chain combines TRBV2 with TRBJ2-3; D is possibly TRBD1 or TRBD2 (5 bases each). V lost 2 bases to trimming and J lost 5 bases, with 8 bases between them. The V gene's germline CDR1 is SNHLY and CDR2 FYNNEI. The CDR3 runs to 13 residues. As DNA, the CDR3 is TGTGCCAGCAGTGAATGGGGGATAGATACGCAGTATTTT. This sequence encodes CASSEWGIDTQYF.

On this clonotype: Being one base from a much bigger clone, this may be a read error. This chain links TRBV6-5 with TRBJ1-2, with D possibly TRBD1 on 5 matching bases. Per the germline V gene, CDR1 is MNHEY and CDR2 is SVGAGI. The CDR3 consists of 13 residues. The CDR3 region has the DNA TGTGCCAGCAGTGGGGGGGGTTACAATGAGCAGCTCTTC. Translating gives CASSGGGYNEQLF.

This clonotype was recorded at least ten times. This chain's CDR3 is CATSDPGTDHHYGYTF. The CDR3 DNA is TGTGCCACCAGTGACCCCGGGACAGACCATCACTATGGCTACACCTTC. This chain joins TRBV24-1 and TRBJ1-2, with 7 bases lining up with TRBD1. With V trimmed by 4 bases and J by 3 bases, 10 bases remained unmatched. The germline V gene has CDR1 KGHDR and CDR2 SFDVKD. The CDR3 runs to 16 residues.

This clonotype was seen many times. The rearrangement uses TRBV2 and TRBJ1-1; D might be TRBD1 (5 bases). Germline V gene lookup returns CDR1 SNHLY and CDR2 FYNNEI. The CDR3 sequence is 15 residues long. Trimming took 2 bases from V and 3 from J, leaving 13 bases between them. CDR3 sequence reads: CASSEKSGRDTEAFF. CDR3 sequence (DNA): TGTGCCAGCAGTGAAAAGTCGGGCAGGGACACTGAAGCTTTCTTT. The full variable domain, in which reference TRBV2 and TRBJ1-1 provide the parts outside the CDR3, is EPEVTQTPSHQVTQMGQEVILRCVPISNHLYFYWYRQILGQKVEFLVSFYNNEISEKSEIFDDQFSVERPDGSNFTLKIRSTKLEDSAMYFCASSEKSGRDTEAFFGQGTRLTVV.

As DNA, the CDR3 is TGTGCCAGCAGCCAAGATAAGTGGGTTCGATCACCCCTCCACTTT. Protein: CASSQDKWVRSPLHF. The chain is built from TRBV7-9 and TRBJ1-6; D gene ambiguous. This CDR3 is built from 15 residues. Germline CDR1 reads SEHNR; CDR2 reads FQNEAQ (reference sequence). V dropped 5 bases and J dropped 10 bases, with 18 bases sitting between them.

This chain joins TRBV20-1 and TRBJ2-6; TRBD1 matches at 7 bases. Trimming at V came to 0 bases and at J to 8 bases, leaving 10 bases not matched to a gene. CDR3 length: 16 residues. The V gene's germline CDR1 is DFQATT and CDR2 SNEGSKA (reference sequence). As DNA, the CDR3 is TGCAGTGCTAGAGATCTCTGGACAGGAGCATCCAACGTCCTGACTTTC. This translates into CSARDLWTGASNVLTF.

The chain joins TRBV4-2 to TRBJ1-5; no reliable D call. Trimming took off 0 bases at V and 9 bases at J, with 12 bases between the two ends. The CDR3 runs 14 residues. Germline values: CDR1 LGHNA, CDR2 YNFKEQ. CDR3 coding DNA: TGTGCCAGCAGCCAAGAACGGGCGCACCGGCCCCAGCATTTT. This codes for CASSQERAHRPQHF.

This rearrangement joins TRBV7-4 to TRBJ2-5; 8 bases are a match to TRBD1. V was clipped by 6 bases and J by 2 bases; unmatched bases: 5. From germline, CDR1 is SGHVT and CDR2 SQSDAQ. The CDR3 runs to 14 residues. The CDR3 nucleotides read TGTGCCAGCAGTTACACAGGGGGGCAAGAGACCCAGTACTTC. Protein sequence: CASSYTGGQETQYF.

The table lists this clonotype with a few counts. V and J are TRBV7-9 and TRBJ1-3; 8 nucleotides line up with TRBD1. Per germline, CDR1 SEHNR and CDR2 FQNEAQ (reference sequence). V shed 2 bases, J shed 5 bases, and the junction held 8 bases outside the gene matches. The CDR3 spans 16 residues. CDR3 region: CASSLLLGQDRNTIYF. The DNA for the CDR3 is TGTGCCAGCAGCTTATTACTGGGACAGGACAGAAACACCATATATTTT.